This T cell receptor beta chain was identified in a study of OX40 agonist ivuxolimab in advanced cancers. Study at large: Patients received ivuxolimab, an intravenous treatment, every 2 weeks at 0.01 to 10 mg/kg. Study-wide results and limits: It was not determined which antigens were specifically recognized by the peripheral T cells that had undergone clonal expansion.

This clone came up once. Antigen unknown. Using immunoSEQ multiplex PCR, the repertoire was profiled, and TCRdb retains in-frame clones only, with some absent. The table lists about 84,000 clones, 94% of them singletons, with roughly 9.6% in the top ten. Anyone with autoimmune disease history or systemic immunosuppression was excluded. Germline V lookup: CDR1 LNHNV, CDR2 YYDKDF (reference sequence). The V gene lost 6 bases and the J gene lost 1 base, with 10 bases spanning the gap. This CDR3 comprises 13 residues. The V call is TRBV15, the J call TRBJ2-7, with D possibly TRBD1 on 6 matching bases. This receptor was identified in an adult with an advanced solid tumor such as melanoma, head and neck, liver or kidney cancer. The specimen comprised CD4+ or CD8+ T cells sorted from blood, sampled in a trial of the OX40 agonist ivuxolimab. The CDR3 DNA reads TGTGCCACCAGGTACAGGGCTTCCTACGAGCAGTACTTC. Protein sequence: CATRYRASYEQYF.